This T cell receptor (beta chain) was identified in a study of blood T cell repertoires in COVID-19. In the study overall: Material from acute and convalescent COVID-19 was sourced from the United States, Italy and Spain.

The CDR3 spans 11 residues. CDR1 ENHRY and CDR2 SYGVKD come from the germline V gene. Trimming took 8 bases from V and 1 from J, leaving 5 bases between them. In this sample, this clone turned up once. Per the original methods: Estimated nucleated cell counts came from reference gene primer amplification. Sequenced by immunoSEQ multiplex PCR; TCRdb stores in-frame clones only, minus some. That table supplies the V and J calls and clone size; D and trimming were determined from the DNA. There are 30,000 to 50,000 clones in the sample; around 87% occur only once, and about 25% lies in the top ten. This TCR derives from a man aged 45-65 years with active or convalescent COVID-19. The gene calls are TRBV10-3 and TRBJ1-1; D is uncertain. Sequenced input: peripheral blood. The CDR3 nucleotides are TGTGCCATCGGAGGGAACACTGAAGCTTTCTTT. This sequence encodes CAIGGNTEAFF.